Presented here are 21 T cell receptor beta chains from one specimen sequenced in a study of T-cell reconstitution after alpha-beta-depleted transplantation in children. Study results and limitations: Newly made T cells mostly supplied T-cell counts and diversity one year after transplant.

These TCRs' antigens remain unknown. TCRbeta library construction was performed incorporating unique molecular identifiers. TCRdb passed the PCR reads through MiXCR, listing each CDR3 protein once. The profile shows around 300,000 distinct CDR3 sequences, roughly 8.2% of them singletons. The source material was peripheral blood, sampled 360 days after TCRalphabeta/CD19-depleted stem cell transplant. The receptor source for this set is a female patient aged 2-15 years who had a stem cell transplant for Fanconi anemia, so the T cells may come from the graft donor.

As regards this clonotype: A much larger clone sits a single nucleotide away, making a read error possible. In DNA, the CDR3 is TGCGCCATCAGCTTTGGACTAGCGGATTCCAATGAGCAGTTCTTC. Amino acid sequence: CAISFGLADSNEQFF. This rearrangement joins TRBV5-1 to TRBJ2-1; 10 bases are shared with TRBD2. CDR3 length: 15 residues. Per the germline V gene, CDR1 is SGHRS and CDR2 is YFSETQ.

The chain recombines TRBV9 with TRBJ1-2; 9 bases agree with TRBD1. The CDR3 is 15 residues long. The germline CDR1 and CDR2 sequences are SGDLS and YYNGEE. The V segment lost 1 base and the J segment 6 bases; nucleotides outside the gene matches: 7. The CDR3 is CASSVSGTGFNGYTF. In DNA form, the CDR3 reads TGTGCCAGCAGCGTATCCGGGACAGGGTTTAATGGCTACACCTTC.

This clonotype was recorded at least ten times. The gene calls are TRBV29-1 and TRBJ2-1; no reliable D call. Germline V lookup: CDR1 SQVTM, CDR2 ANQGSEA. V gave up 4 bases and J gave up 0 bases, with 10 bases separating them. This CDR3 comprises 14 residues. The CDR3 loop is CSVASLSSYNEQFF. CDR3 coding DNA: TGCAGCGTTGCCAGCTTGAGCTCCTACAATGAGCAGTTCTTC.

In nucleotides, the CDR3 is TGTGCCAGCAGTCCCACCCTCCACTTT. Translated, it gives CASSPTLHF. The chain has TRBV3-1 and TRBJ1-6, with unresolved D. Germline CDR1 is LGHDT and CDR2 is YNNKEL (reference sequence). V lost 6 bases and J 14 bases, leaving 5 bases between the germline ends. The CDR3 is 9 residues long.

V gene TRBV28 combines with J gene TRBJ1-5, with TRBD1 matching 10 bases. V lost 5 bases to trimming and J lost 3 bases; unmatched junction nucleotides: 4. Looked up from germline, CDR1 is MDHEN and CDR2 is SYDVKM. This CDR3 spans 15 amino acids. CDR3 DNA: TGTGCCAGCAGTCCGGGACAGGGGAACAATCAGCCCCAGCATTTT. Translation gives CASSPGQGNNQPQHF.

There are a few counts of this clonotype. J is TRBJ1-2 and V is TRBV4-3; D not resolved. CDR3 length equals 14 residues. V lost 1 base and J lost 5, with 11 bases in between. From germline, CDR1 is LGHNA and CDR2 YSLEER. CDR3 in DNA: TGCGCCAGCAGCCAAGGTGGTGTGGGGTATGGCTACACCTTC. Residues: CASSQGGVGYGYTF.

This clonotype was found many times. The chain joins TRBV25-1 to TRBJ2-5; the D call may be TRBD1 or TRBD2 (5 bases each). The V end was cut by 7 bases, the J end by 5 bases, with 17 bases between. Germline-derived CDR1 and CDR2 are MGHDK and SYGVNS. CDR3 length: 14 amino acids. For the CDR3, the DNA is TGTGCCAGCACCCGGGACCCTAACGGGGAGACCCAGTACTTC. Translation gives CASTRDPNGETQYF. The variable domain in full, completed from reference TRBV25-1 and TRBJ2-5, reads EADIYQTPRYLVIGTGKKITLECSQTMGHDKMYWYQQDPGMELHLIHYSYGVNSTEKGDLSSESTVSRIRTEHFPLTLESARPSHTSQYLCASTRDPNGETQYFGPGTRLLVL.

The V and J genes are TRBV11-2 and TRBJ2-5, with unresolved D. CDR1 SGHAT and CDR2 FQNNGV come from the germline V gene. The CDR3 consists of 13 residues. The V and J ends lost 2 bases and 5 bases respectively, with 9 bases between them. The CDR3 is CASSLTSAETQYF. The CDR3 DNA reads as TGTGCCAGCAGCTTAACCAGCGCGGAGACCCAGTACTTC.

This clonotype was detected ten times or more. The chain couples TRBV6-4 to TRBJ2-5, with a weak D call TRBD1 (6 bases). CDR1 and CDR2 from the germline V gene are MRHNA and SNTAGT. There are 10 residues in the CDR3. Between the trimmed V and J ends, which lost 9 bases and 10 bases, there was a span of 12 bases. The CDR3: CASSSGHQYF. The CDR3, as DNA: TGTGCCAGTTCCTCGGGACACCAGTACTTC.

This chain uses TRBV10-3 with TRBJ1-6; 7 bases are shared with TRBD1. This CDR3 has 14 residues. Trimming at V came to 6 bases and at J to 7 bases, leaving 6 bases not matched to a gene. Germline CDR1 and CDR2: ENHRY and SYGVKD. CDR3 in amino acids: CAIRRQGFNSPLHF. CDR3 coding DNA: TGTGCCATCAGGAGACAGGGCTTCAATTCACCCCTCCACTTT.

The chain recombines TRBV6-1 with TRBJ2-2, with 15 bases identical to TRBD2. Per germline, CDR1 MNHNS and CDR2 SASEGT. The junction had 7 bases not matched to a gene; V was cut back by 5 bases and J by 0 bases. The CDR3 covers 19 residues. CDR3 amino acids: CASSKGLAGGFANTGELFF. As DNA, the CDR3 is TGTGCCAGCAGTAAGGGACTAGCGGGGGGCTTCGCGAACACCGGGGAGCTGTTTTTT.

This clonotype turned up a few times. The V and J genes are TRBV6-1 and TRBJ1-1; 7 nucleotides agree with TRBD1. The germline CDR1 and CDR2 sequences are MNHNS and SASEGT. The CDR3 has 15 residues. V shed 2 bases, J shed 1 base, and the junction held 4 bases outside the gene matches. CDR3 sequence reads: CASSEIPGGNTEAFF. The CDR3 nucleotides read TGTGCCAGCAGTGAAATTCCAGGGGGGAACACTGAAGCTTTCTTT.

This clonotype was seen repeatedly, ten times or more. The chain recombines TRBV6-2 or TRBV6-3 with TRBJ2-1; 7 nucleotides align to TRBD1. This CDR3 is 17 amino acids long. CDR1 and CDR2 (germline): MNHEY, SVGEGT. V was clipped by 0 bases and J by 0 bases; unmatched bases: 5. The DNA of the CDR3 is TGTGCCAGCAGTTACTCGTTCGCAGGGGGCTCCTACAATGAGCAGTTCTTC. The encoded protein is CASSYSFAGGSYNEQFF.

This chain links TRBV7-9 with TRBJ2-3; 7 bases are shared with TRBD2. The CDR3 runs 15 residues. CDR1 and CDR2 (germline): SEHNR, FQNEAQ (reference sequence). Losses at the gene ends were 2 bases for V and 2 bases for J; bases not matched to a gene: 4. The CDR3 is CASSLNGGDTDTQYF. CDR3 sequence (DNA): TGTGCCAGCAGCTTAAATGGGGGGGACACAGATACGCAGTATTTT. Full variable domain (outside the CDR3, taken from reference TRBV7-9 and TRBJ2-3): DTGVSQNPRHKITKRGQNVTFRCDPISEHNRLYWYRQTLGQGPEFLTYFQNEAQLEKSRLLSDRFSAERPKGSFSTLEIQRTEQGDSAMYLCASSLNGGDTDTQYFGPGTRLTVL.

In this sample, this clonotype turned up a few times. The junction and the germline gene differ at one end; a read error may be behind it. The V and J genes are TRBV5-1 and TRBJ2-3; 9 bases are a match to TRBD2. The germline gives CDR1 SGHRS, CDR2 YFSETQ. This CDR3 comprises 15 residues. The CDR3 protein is CASSWATGVAGVYSF. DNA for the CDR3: TGCGCCAGCAGCTGGGCGACGGGAGTAGCGGGAGTCTACTCATTT. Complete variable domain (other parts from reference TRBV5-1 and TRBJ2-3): KAGVTQTPRYLIKTRGQQVTLSCSPISGHRSVSWYQQTPGQGLQFLFEYFSETQRNKGNFPGRFSGRQFSNSRSEMNVSTLELGDSALYLCASSWATGVAGVYSFGPGTRLTVL.

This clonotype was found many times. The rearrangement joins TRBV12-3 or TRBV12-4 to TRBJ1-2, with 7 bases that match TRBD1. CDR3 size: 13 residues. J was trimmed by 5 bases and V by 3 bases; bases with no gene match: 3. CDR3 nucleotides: TGTGCCAGCAGTTTTGGCAGGGGGTATGGCTACACCTTC. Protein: CASSFGRGYGYTF.

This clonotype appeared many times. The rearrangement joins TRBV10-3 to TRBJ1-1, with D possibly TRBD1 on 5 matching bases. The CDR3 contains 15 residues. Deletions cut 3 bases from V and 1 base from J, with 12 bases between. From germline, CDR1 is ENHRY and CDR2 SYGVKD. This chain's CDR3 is CAISDPGTANTEAFF. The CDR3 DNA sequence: TGTGCCATCAGTGACCCGGGGACGGCGAACACTGAAGCTTTCTTT.

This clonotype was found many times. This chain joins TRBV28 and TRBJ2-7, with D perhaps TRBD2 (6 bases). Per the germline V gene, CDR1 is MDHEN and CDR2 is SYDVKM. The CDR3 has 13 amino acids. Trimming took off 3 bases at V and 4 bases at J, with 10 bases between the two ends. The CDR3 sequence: CASSFTGAYEQYV. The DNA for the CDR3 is TGTGCCAGCAGTTTTACGGGAGCATACGAGCAGTACGTC.

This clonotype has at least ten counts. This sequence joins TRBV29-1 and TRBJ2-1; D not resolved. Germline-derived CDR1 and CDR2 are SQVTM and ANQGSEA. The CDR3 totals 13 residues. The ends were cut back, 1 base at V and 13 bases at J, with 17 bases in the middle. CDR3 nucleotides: TGCAGCGTTGAAGCTCGGGCTTCTAGGTCACAGTTCTTC. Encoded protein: CSVEARASRSQFF.

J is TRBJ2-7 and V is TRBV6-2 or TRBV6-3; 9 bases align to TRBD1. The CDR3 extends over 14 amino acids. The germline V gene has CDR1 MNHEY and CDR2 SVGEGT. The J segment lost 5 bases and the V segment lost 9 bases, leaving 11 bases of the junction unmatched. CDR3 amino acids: CASNRHDRGNEQYF. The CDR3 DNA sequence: TGTGCCAGTAATCGCCACGACAGGGGGAACGAGCAGTACTTC.

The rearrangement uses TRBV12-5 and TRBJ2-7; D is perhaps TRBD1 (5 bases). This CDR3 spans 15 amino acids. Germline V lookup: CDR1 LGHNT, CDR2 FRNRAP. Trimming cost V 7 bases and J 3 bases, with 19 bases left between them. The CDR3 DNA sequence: TGTGCTAGTGCCCTGACAGTTTCTTTAAACTACGAGCAGTACTTC. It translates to CASALTVSLNYEQYF.